The 15 T cell receptor beta chains in this list originate from one sample, sequenced in a study of T-cell memory formation after mild COVID-19 (dated by TCRdb to about 2021). Library generation was performed with 5' RACE. Sequenced on an Illumina NovaSeq 6000. The public reads were run again by TCRdb, first through fastp at Q25 and then through MiXCR, and only productive beta chains were kept. CDR3 protein sequences are deduplicated, and each keeps its most common genes and DNA. For this sample the table gives a few hundred thousand distinct CDR3 sequences, of which 13% to 15% were detected only once. The leading ten clones occupy approximately 20% of the sample. The sample consisted of PBMCs or a T cell subset sorted from them (not recorded which). The receptors here all came from a young man who had mild COVID-19 (a few samples of this study predate the infection). The sample titles of this study are shuffled in the database, so cell type and time point are left out; the donor was told from shared clones.

The chain links TRBV20-1 to TRBJ2-7; 7 positions match TRBD1. The germline CDR1 and CDR2 sequences are DFQATT and SNEGSKA (reference sequence). CDR3 length equals 11 residues. V gave up 6 bases and J gave up 3 bases; unmatched junction bases: 2. CDR3 nucleotide sequence: TGCAGTGCCAGACAGGGCTACGAGCAGTACGTC. It encodes CSARQGYEQYV.

This clonotype was seen a few times. The V gene is TRBV20-1, the J gene TRBJ2-7; D may correspond to TRBD1 or TRBD2 (5 bases each). This CDR3 has 16 amino acids. In germline, CDR1 is DFQATT, CDR2 SNEGSKA (reference sequence). The V gene lost 4 bases and the J gene lost 2 bases, with 21 bases spanning the gap. This CDR3 is CSANNGGMTRAYEQYV. In DNA, the CDR3 is TGCAGTGCTAATAATGGGGGAATGACACGAGCCTACGAGCAGTACGTC.

This clonotype showed up many times. The V gene is TRBV27, the J gene TRBJ1-5; maybe TRBD1 (6 bases). V gave up 9 bases and J gave up 6 bases, with 21 bases separating them. Germline assignment: CDR1 MNHEY and CDR2 SMNVEV (reference sequence). The CDR3 covers 15 residues. The CDR3 DNA reads as TGTGCCAGATACTCCGAACAGGGCTCGTTTCAGCCCCAGCATTTT. Amino acids: CARYSEQGSFQPQHF.

This clonotype showed up just a few times. Here the CDR3 reads CSVFGQGERETQYF. In nucleotides, the CDR3 is TGCAGCGTCTTCGGCCAGGGGGAGAGGGAGACCCAGTACTTC. The J gene is TRBJ2-5, the V gene TRBV29-1; 7 bases line up with TRBD1. Germline V gives CDR1 SQVTM, CDR2 ANQGSEA. This CDR3 region has 14 residues. Trimming cost V 6 bases and J 5 bases; bases outside gene matches: 12.

This clonotype was counted between two and nine times. The chain is built from TRBV9 and TRBJ2-5; 10 positions agree with TRBD1. Germline assignment: CDR1 SGDLS and CDR2 YYNGEE. The ends lost 0 bases at V and 4 bases at J; junction bases unmatched: 3. This CDR3 is built from 15 residues. CDR3 nucleotide sequence: TGTGCCAGCAGCGTAGTGGGGACAGGGGTAGAGACCCAGTACTTC. As protein: CASSVVGTGVETQYF.

This clonotype has just a few counts. The chain has TRBV30 and TRBJ2-5; D uncertain. CDR3 length: 13 residues. Germline CDR1 is GTSNPN and CDR2 is SVGIG (reference sequence). Trimming shortened V by 0 bases and J by 4 bases, and 9 bases separated the two germline ends. CDR3 residues: CAWSVVQTETQYF. The CDR3 DNA is TGTGCCTGGAGTGTAGTACAGACAGAGACCCAGTACTTC.

This clonotype was seen a handful of times. The genes are TRBV12-3 or TRBV12-4 and TRBJ2-3, with TRBD2 identical over 10 bases. The junction had 5 bases not matched to a gene; V was cut back by 1 base and J by 4 bases. This CDR3 is 16 amino acids long. For the CDR3, the DNA is TGTGCCAGCAGTTTAGTCCCTAGCGGGGGCTCAGATACGCAGTATTTT. Translated, it gives CASSLVPSGGSDTQYF.

The table lists this clonotype with a few counts. In DNA form, the CDR3 reads TGTGCCAGCACGGGGGGGGACACCGGGGAGCTGTTTTTT. Translation: CASTGGDTGELFF. This chain connects TRBV21-1 to TRBJ2-2; the D segment call TRBD2 is taken from the table without a DNA check. TRBV21-1 is a listed pseudogene. The CDR3 consists of 13 residues.

V is TRBV5-4 and J is TRBJ1-1; D is perhaps TRBD1 (6 bases). Trimming pared 5 bases from V and 1 base from J, leaving 12 bases between. There are 14 residues in the CDR3. The V gene's germline CDR1 is SGHNT and CDR2 YYREEE (reference sequence). The CDR3 is CASSPGEGNTEAFF. As DNA, the CDR3 is TGTGCCAGCAGTCCAGGGGAGGGGAACACTGAAGCTTTCTTT.

This clonotype has just a few counts. This sequence joins TRBV5-6 and TRBJ2-2; D tentatively fits TRBD1 or TRBD2 (5 bases each). Germline values: CDR1 SGHDT, CDR2 YYEEEE. CDR3 length equals 14 residues. Trimming removed 7 bases at V and 9 bases at J, with 19 bases between. CDR3 nucleotide sequence: TGTGCCAGCTACTTCTGGGGGAGCCACAGGGAGCTGTTTTTT. This gives the protein CASYFWGSHRELFF.

V and J are TRBV5-5 and TRBJ1-5, with D possibly being TRBD1 (6 bases). The CDR3 runs to 17 residues. The germline CDR1 and CDR2 sequences are SGHKS and YYEKEE (reference sequence). Trimming stripped 2 bases from V and 11 bases from J, with 26 bases between. CDR3 in DNA: TGTGCCAGCAGCTTAGAAACAGGGTGGAAGGCCCCCGGGTCCCAGCATTTT. The encoded protein is CASSLETGWKAPGSQHF.

This clonotype was observed many times. The rearrangement uses TRBV4-3 and TRBJ2-2; D gene uncertain. This CDR3 region has 13 residues. The V and J ends lost 1 base and 8 bases respectively, with 8 bases between them. Germline V gene sequence: CDR1 LGHNA, CDR2 YSLEER. For the CDR3, the DNA is TGCGCCAGCAGCCAAGGGGTGTGGGGGGAGCTGTTTTTT. It is translated as CASSQGVWGELFF.

This clonotype was counted a few times. This chain uses TRBV18 with TRBJ2-2; D unresolved. CDR1 and CDR2 (germline): KGHSH, LQKENI. V was trimmed by 3 bases and J by 6 bases, leaving 14 bases between them. The CDR3 is made up of 15 amino acids. As DNA, the CDR3 is TGTGCCAGCTCACCGCAAACCACTTTACCCGGGGAGCTGTTTTTT. Protein sequence: CASSPQTTLPGELFF.

This clonotype was observed a handful of times. V is TRBV4-3 and J is TRBJ1-1; 8 bases are shared with TRBD1. CDR3 length: 15 amino acids. From germline, CDR1 is LGHNA and CDR2 YSLEER. Trimming removed 0 bases from V and 4 bases from J; junction bases left unmatched: 4. CDR3 in amino acids: CASSQERTGSTEAFF. Here the CDR3 DNA reads TGCGCCAGCAGCCAAGAGCGGACAGGGAGCACTGAAGCTTTCTTT.

The chain couples TRBV10-2 to TRBJ2-1; 14 nucleotides line up with TRBD2. The CDR3 extends over 16 amino acids. Germline CDR1 WSHSY, CDR2 SAAADI. The trim removed 0 bases at V and 11 bases at J, leaving 6 bases unmatched. Written as DNA, the CDR3 is TGCGCCAGCAGTGAGTCAATTGGACTAGCGGGGGGTAAGCAGTTCTTC. This sequence encodes CASSESIGLAGGKQFF.